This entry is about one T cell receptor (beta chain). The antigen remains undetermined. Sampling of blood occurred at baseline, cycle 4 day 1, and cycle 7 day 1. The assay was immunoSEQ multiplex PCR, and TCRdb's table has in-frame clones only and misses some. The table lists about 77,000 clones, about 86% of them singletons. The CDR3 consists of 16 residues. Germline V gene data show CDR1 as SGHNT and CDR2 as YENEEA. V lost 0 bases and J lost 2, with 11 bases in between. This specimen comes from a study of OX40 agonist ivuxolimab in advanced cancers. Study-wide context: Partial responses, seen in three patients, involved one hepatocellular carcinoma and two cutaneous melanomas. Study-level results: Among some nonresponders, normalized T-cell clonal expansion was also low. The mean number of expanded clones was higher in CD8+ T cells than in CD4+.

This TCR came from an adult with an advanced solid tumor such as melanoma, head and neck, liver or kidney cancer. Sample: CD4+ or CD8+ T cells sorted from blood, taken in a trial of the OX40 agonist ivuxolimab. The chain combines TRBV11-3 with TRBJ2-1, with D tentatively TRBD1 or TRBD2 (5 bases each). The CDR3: CASSLDGQGPYNEQFF. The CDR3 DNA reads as TGTGCCAGCAGCTTAGATGGGCAGGGACCCTACAATGAGCAGTTCTTC.